This T cell receptor (beta chain) emerged from a study of response to subunit inactivated influenza vaccine. Note on this clonotype: What it recognizes is unknown.

Study-wide points: The authors suggested that every seasonal influenza vaccination recruits few new T cells.

Germline trimming cut 8 bases from V and 0 bases from J; bases unmatched to any gene: 6. The CDR3 extends over 16 amino acids. Germline CDR1 MDHEN, CDR2 SYDVKM. TCRdb called the RT-PCR reads again in MiXCR, with one record for every CDR3 protein. This sample has almost 250,000 distinct CDR3 sequences, with over 9% found just once. J is TRBJ2-7 and V is TRBV28; 14 nucleotides line up with TRBD2. The TCR was taken from a man aged 45-60 years who received an inactivated influenza vaccine. This specimen consisted of non-naive T cells sorted from PBMCs, obtained roughly 15 days before vaccination. Here the CDR3 DNA reads TGTGCCAGCTCGAGACTAGCGGGAGGGAGCTCCTACGAGCAGTACTTC. The encoded protein is CASSRLAGGSSYEQYF.